The present TCR beta chain was sequenced within a study of blood T cell dynamics during melanoma immunotherapy. The study's findings and limits: Clones driving repertoire changes may be melanoma-specific or general immune activation. Immune-effector CD8+ cells best matched cell-free DNA CDR3 sequences and were most clonal.

As to this clone: The antigen is undetermined.

Regarding time point: pre-treatment baseline. All DNA from each sorted CD8+ subset was loaded. Clones were sequenced by immunoSEQ multiplex PCR, and TCRdb holds only the in-frame ones, with some missing. The sample has 13,000 or so clones, about 90% seen once. The input for sequencing was effector memory CD8+ T cells from blood, taken from a patient treated with checkpoint blockade. This receptor was identified in a human donor with melanoma.

The CDR3 DNA is TGTGCCAGCAGTTCCCTCGGGACAGGGGACGAGCAGTACTTC. Translation gives CASSSLGTGDEQYF. The rearrangement joins TRBV6-5 to TRBJ2-7, with TRBD1 identical over 10 bases. This CDR3 spans 14 amino acids. Losses at the gene ends were 4 bases for V and 5 bases for J; bases not matched to a gene: 5. Germline V gives CDR1 MNHEY, CDR2 SVGAGI.